The 18 T cell receptor beta chains listed next were all sequenced from one sample in a study of T cell repertoires in cytomegalovirus infection (dated by TCRdb to between 2017 and 2020). Sequencing took place on an Illumina HiSeq 1500. In TCRdb, the public reads were trimmed at Q25 with fastp and aligned with MiXCR, with productive beta chains retained. Rows are unified per CDR3 protein, each entry keeping the most common DNA and genes. This sample lists roughly 240,000 distinct CDR3 sequences; approximately 7% were detected once. Around 6.5% of the sample rests with the top ten. The sample taken for sequencing was PBMCs. The receptors shown here come from a human donor in good health (CMV status not recorded). Some clones in this sample may be carry-over from other donors' samples.

The sample holds many counts of this clonotype. The chain links TRBV7-2 to TRBJ1-2; possibly TRBD1 for D (5 bases). This CDR3 region has 15 residues. Germline V CDR1 and CDR2: SGHTA, FQGNSA. Between the trimmed V and J ends, which lost 5 bases and 2 bases, there was a span of 15 bases. CDR3 nucleotides: TGTGCCAGCAGCCGTCCGGGACTCACGAACTATGGCTACACCTTC. It codes for CASSRPGLTNYGYTF.

This clonotype appeared many times. The J gene is TRBJ2-3, the V gene TRBV7-9; TRBD2 agrees at 7 bases. Losses at the gene ends were 5 bases for V and 1 base for J; bases not matched to a gene: 12. There are 17 residues in the CDR3. Germline lookup yields CDR1 SEHNR and CDR2 FQNEAQ (reference sequence). This chain's CDR3 is CASSLHSRLAGTDTQYF. CDR3 DNA: TGTGCCAGCAGCCTACATAGCCGGCTAGCGGGCACAGATACGCAGTATTTT.

The V call is TRBV20-1, the J call TRBJ1-3, with no clear D. This CDR3 contains 13 residues. V was pared by 6 bases and J by 0 bases, with 9 bases between. The germline V gene has CDR1 DFQATT and CDR2 SNEGSKA (reference sequence). This CDR3 reads CSAVRSSGNTIYF. For the CDR3, the DNA is TGCAGTGCAGTCCGCAGCTCTGGAAACACCATATATTTT.

This clonotype was counted at least ten times. This rearrangement joins TRBV12-3 or TRBV12-4 to TRBJ1-2; D perhaps matches TRBD1 (6 bases). The CDR3 spans 12 residues. The V end was cut by 5 bases, the J end by 10 bases, with 14 bases between. CDR3 amino acids: CASSRTVGAYTF. CDR3 DNA: TGTGCCAGCAGTCGGACAGTGGGTGCCTACACCTTC.

The chain has TRBV28 and TRBJ1-5, with unresolved D. Trimming stripped 4 bases from V and 8 bases from J, with 15 bases between. The CDR3 sequence is 14 residues long. Germline CDR1 reads MDHEN; CDR2 reads SYDVKM. The CDR3 bases are TGTGCCAGCAGTTCCCTGCACGGGAGAAAGCCCCAGCATTTT. Translated: CASSSLHGRKPQHF.

In its sample, this clonotype was seen many times. This chain connects TRBV6-6 to TRBJ2-7, with 9 bases matching TRBD1. The V gene's germline CDR1 is MNHNY and CDR2 SVGAGI (reference sequence). J was trimmed by 3 bases and V by 6 bases; bases with no gene match: 9. The CDR3 is made up of 15 amino acids. CDR3: CASSYPTGGIYEQYF. CDR3 DNA sequence: TGTGCCAGCAGCTACCCGACAGGGGGGATCTACGAGCAGTACTTC.

This clonotype was counted at least ten times. The chain combines TRBV11-1 with TRBJ2-2; D not certain. CDR1 is SGHAT, CDR2 FQDESV, per germline (reference sequence). Trimming removed 3 bases from V and 3 bases from J, with 8 bases in between. The CDR3 totals 14 residues. The DNA of the CDR3 is TGTGCCAGCAGCTTCCGACTGGACACCGGGGAGCTGTTTTTT. Translating gives CASSFRLDTGELFF.

J is TRBJ2-3 and V is TRBV5-1; TRBD1 aligns across 8 bases. CDR3 size: 14 residues. The germline gives CDR1 SGHRS, CDR2 YFSETQ. V shed 4 bases, J shed 2 bases, and the junction held 3 bases outside the gene matches. CDR3 amino acids: CASSPGQDTDTQYF. As DNA, the CDR3 is TGCGCCAGCAGCCCGGGACAGGACACAGATACGCAGTATTTT.

This clonotype was observed at least ten times. The rearrangement links TRBV4-3 to TRBJ2-1; D tentatively fits TRBD1 or TRBD2 (5 bases each). Germline V gene sequence: CDR1 LGHNA, CDR2 YSLEER. The CDR3 totals 20 residues. Trimming pared 0 bases from V and 7 bases from J, leaving 28 bases between. CDR3 DNA sequence: TGCGCCAGCAGCCAAGATCATATCCCGGGACGCCTCAAACCGTTTAATGAGCAGTTCTTC. Its translation is CASSQDHIPGRLKPFNEQFF.

This clonotype came up many times. The genes are TRBV7-2 and TRBJ1-1; 7 bases are shared with TRBD1. The CDR3 contains 12 residues. The germline CDR1 and CDR2 sequences are SGHTA and FQGNSA. Unmatched junction bases numbered 9, after V lost 5 bases and J lost 12 bases. CDR3 coding DNA: TGTGCCAGCAGCCAATCAGGGGGGCGATCTTTCTTT. Its translation: CASSQSGGRSFF.

About this clonotype itself: A clone one base away is much larger, so this may be a read error. The chain has TRBV12-3 or TRBV12-4 and TRBJ1-1, with D unclear. This CDR3 spans 13 amino acids. CDR3 residues: CASILRRRDESFF. The CDR3 DNA sequence: TGTGCCAGCATTCTGAGACGGAGGGATGAATCTTTCTTT.

This clonotype was found many times. V and J are TRBV20-1 and TRBJ2-5; 8 bases are shared with TRBD1. The junction had 7 bases not matched to a gene; V was cut back by 5 bases and J by 2 bases. Germline V gene lookup returns CDR1 DFQATT and CDR2 SNEGSKA (reference sequence). The length of the CDR3 is 14 residues. The CDR3 region is CSAYPRQGQETQYF. CDR3 in DNA: TGCAGTGCTTACCCCCGACAGGGGCAAGAGACCCAGTACTTC.

Ten or more counts support this clonotype. The V call is TRBV11-2, the J call TRBJ1-4, with D tentatively TRBD1 (6 bases). The CDR3 spans 15 residues. V gave up 4 bases and J gave up 1 base, with 10 bases separating them. Per the germline V gene, CDR1 is SGHAT and CDR2 is FQNNGV. The CDR3 coding sequence is TGTGCCAGCAGCTCCAGGGGATTAACTAATGAAAAACTGTTTTTT. This codes for CASSSRGLTNEKLFF.

This clonotype was observed at least ten times. V gene TRBV19 combines with J gene TRBJ2-3; weak D call: TRBD1 (6 bases). The CDR3 loop spans 17 amino acids. Per germline, CDR1 LNHDA and CDR2 SQIVND (reference sequence). Trimming removed 2 bases at V and 1 base at J, with 16 bases between. The CDR3, as DNA: TGTGCCAGTAGTATAACACAGGGCCGTGGGGGCACAGATACGCAGTATTTT. It specifies CASSITQGRGGTDTQYF.

This clonotype was seen ten or more times. CDR3 sequence (DNA): TGTGCCAGCAGCTTATGGGGACAGGTGCCTTCTGGGGCCAACGTCCTGACTTTC. This translates into CASSLWGQVPSGANVLTF. This sequence joins TRBV7-2 and TRBJ2-6; TRBD1 aligns across 8 bases. The CDR3 covers 18 residues. The ends lost 2 bases at V and 1 base at J; junction bases unmatched: 7. Germline V CDR1 and CDR2: SGHTA, FQGNSA.

The sample holds many counts of this clonotype. This could be a read error, since a much larger clone is one nucleotide away. V is TRBV14 and J is TRBJ2-3; D not resolved. Looked up from germline, CDR1 is SGHDN and CDR2 is FVKESK. The CDR3 consists of 12 residues. The ends were cut back, 1 base at V and 2 bases at J, with 1 base in the middle. The CDR3 here is CASSQVTDTQYF. The CDR3 DNA sequence: TGTGCCAGCAGCCAAGTCACAGATACGCAGTATTTT.

This clonotype was counted a few times. The gene calls are TRBV6-6 and TRBJ1-3, with TRBD1 identical over 8 bases. The CDR3 runs to 16 residues. V lost 2 bases and J lost 3; bases outside the gene matches: 6. Looked up from germline, CDR1 is MNHNY and CDR2 is SVGAGI (reference sequence). The CDR3 sequence: CASSYRTGTGGNTIYF. In nucleotides, the CDR3 is TGTGCCAGCAGTTACCGGACAGGGACAGGTGGAAACACCATATATTTT.

In this sample, this clonotype turned up many times. The V and J genes are TRBV6-4 and TRBJ2-3, with 11 bases aligning to TRBD2. J gave up 4 bases and V 4 bases, and 1 base lay outside the gene matches. The CDR3 runs to 14 residues. CDR1 is MRHNA, CDR2 SNTAGT, per germline. The CDR3 spells CASSVAGGPDTQYF. CDR3 in DNA: TGTGCCAGCAGTGTAGCGGGGGGGCCAGATACGCAGTATTTT.